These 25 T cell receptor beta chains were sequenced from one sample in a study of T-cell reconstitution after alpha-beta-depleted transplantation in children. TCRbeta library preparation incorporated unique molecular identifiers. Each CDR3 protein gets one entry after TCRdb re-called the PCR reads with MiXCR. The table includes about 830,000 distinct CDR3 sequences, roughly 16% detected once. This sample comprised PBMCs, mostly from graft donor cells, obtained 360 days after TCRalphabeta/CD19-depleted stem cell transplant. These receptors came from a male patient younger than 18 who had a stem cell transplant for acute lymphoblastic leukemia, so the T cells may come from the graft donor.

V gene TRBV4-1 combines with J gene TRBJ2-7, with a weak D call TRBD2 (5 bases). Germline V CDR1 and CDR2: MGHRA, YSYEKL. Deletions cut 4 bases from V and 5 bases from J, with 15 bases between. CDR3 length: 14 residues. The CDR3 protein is CASSRPTSSHEQYF. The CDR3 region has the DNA TGCGCCAGCAGCCGCCCCACTAGTTCCCACGAGCAGTACTTC.

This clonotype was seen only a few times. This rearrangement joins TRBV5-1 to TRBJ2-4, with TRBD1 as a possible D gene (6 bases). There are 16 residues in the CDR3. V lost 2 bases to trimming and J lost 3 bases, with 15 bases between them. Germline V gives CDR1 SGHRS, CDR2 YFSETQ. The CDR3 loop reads CASSFRQDNYKNIQYF. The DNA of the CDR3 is TGCGCCAGCAGCTTTAGACAGGATAATTACAAAAACATTCAGTACTTC. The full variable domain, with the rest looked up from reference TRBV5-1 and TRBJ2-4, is KAGVTQTPRYLIKTRGQQVTLSCSPISGHRSVSWYQQTPGQGLQFLFEYFSETQRNKGNFPGRFSGRQFSNSRSEMNVSTLELGDSALYLCASSFRQDNYKNIQYFGAGTRLSVL.

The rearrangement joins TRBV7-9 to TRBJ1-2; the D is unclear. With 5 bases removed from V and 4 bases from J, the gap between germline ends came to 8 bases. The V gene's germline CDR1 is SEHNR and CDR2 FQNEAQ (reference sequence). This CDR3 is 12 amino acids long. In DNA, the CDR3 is TGTGCCAGCAGCAAAGAAAGCTATGGCTACACCTTC. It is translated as CASSKESYGYTF. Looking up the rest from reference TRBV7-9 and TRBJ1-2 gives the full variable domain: DTGVSQNPRHKITKRGQNVTFRCDPISEHNRLYWYRQTLGQGPEFLTYFQNEAQLEKSRLLSDRFSAERPKGSFSTLEIQRTEQGDSAMYLCASSKESYGYTFGSGTRLTVV.

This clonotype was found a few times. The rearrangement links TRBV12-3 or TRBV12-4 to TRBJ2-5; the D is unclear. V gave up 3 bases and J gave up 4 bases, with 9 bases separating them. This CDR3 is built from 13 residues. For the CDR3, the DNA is TGTGCCAGCAGTTTTAGGTCCCTAGAGACCCAGTACTTC. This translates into CASSFRSLETQYF.

CDR3 residues: CASAQGAYVDEQFF. CDR3 DNA sequence: TGCGCCAGCGCGCAGGGGGCCTATGTAGATGAGCAGTTCTTC. This rearrangement joins TRBV5-1 to TRBJ2-1; 8 bases fit TRBD1. The CDR3 spans 14 residues. The J segment lost 8 bases and the V segment lost 7 bases, leaving 11 bases of the junction unmatched. In germline, CDR1 is SGHRS, CDR2 YFSETQ. Combining the CDR3 with reference TRBV5-1 and TRBJ2-1 gives the whole variable domain KAGVTQTPRYLIKTRGQQVTLSCSPISGHRSVSWYQQTPGQGLQFLFEYFSETQRNKGNFPGRFSGRQFSNSRSEMNVSTLELGDSALYLCASAQGAYVDEQFFGPGTRLTVL.

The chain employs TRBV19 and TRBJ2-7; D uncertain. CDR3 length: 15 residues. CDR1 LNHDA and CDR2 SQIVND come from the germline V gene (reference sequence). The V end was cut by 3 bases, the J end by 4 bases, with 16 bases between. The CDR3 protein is CASSIRTVSAYEQYF. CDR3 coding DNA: TGTGCCAGTAGTATCAGGACGGTCTCCGCTTACGAGCAGTACTTC. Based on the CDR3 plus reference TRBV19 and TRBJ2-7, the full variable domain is DGGITQSPKYLFRKEGQNVTLSCEQNLNHDAMYWYRQDPGQGLRLIYYSQIVNDFQKGDIAEGYSVSREKKESFPLTVTSAQKNPTAFYLCASSIRTVSAYEQYFGPGTRLTVT.

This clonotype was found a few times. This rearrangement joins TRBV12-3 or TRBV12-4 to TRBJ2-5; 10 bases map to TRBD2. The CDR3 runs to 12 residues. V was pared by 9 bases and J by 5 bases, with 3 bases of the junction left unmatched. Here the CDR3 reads CASKTSGETQYF. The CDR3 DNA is TGTGCCAGTAAGACTAGCGGGGAGACCCAGTACTTC.

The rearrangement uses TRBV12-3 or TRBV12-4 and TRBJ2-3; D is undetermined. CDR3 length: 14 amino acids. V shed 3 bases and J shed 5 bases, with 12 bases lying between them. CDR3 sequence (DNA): TGTGCCAGCAGTTTGTTTGCACTGGGAGATACGCAGTATTTT. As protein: CASSLFALGDTQYF.

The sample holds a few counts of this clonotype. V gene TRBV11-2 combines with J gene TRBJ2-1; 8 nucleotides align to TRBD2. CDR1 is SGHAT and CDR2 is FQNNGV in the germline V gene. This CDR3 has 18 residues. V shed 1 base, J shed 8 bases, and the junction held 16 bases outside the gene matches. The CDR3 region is CASSLVFIPGLGSYEQFF. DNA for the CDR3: TGTGCCAGCAGCTTAGTCTTTATACCGGGACTAGGATCCTATGAGCAGTTCTTC.

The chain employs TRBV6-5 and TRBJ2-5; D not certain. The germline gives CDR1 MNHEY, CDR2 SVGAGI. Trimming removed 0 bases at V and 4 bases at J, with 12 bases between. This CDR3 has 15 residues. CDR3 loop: CASSYSTGRRETQYF. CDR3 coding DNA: TGTGCCAGCAGTTACTCGACGGGCAGGCGAGAGACCCAGTACTTC.

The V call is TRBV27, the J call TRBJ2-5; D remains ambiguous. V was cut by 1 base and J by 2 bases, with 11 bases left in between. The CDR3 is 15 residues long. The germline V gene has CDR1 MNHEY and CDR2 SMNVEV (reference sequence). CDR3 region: CASSLFAALQETQYF. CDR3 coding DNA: TGTGCCAGCAGTTTATTTGCAGCCTTACAAGAGACCCAGTACTTC.

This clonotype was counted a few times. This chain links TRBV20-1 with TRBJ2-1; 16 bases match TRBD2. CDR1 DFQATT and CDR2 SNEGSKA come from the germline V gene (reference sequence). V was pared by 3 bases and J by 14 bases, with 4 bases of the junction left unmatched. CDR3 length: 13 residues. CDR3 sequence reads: CSARRGLAGGEFF. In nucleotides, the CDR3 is TGCAGTGCTAGGCGGGGACTAGCGGGAGGGGAGTTCTTC.

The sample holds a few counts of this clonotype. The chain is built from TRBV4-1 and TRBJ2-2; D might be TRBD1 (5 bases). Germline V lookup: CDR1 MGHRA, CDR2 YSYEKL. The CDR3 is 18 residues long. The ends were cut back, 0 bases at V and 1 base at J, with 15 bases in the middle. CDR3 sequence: CASSQDRAAGGNTGELFF. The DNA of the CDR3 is TGCGCCAGCAGCCAAGACAGGGCGGCAGGCGGGAACACCGGGGAGCTGTTTTTT.

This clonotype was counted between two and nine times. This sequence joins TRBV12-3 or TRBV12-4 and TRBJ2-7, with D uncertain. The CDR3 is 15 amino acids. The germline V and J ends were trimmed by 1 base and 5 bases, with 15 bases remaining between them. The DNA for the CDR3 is TGTGCCAGCAGTTTAGAGGCGACCGCTCACCACGAGCAGTACTTC. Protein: CASSLEATAHHEQYF.

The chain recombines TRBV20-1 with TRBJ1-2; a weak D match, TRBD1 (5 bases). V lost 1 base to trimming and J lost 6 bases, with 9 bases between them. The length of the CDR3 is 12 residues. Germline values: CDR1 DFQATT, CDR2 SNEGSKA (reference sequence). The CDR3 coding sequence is TGCAGTGCTAGAGTCAAGGGGAATGGCTACACCTTC. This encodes CSARVKGNGYTF.

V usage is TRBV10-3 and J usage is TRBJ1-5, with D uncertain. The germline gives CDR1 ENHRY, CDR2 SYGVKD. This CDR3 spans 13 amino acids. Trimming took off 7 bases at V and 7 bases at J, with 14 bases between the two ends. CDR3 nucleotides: TGTGCCATCACCCCCGACCCAAACCAGCCCCAGCATTTT. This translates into CAITPDPNQPQHF.

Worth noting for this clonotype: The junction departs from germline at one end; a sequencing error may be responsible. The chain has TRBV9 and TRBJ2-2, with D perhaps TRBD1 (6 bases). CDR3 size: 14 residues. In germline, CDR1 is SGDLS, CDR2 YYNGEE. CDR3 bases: TGTGCCAGCAGCTCAGGACAGAATACCGGGGAGCGGTTTTTT. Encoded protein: CASSSGQNTGERFF.

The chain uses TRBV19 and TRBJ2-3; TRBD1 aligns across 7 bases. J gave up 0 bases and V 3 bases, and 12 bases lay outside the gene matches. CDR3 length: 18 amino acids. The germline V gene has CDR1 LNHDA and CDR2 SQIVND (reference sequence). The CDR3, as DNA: TGTGCCAGTAGTATGTTCGGAAGGGGGCGGGCTAGCACAGATACGCAGTATTTT. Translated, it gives CASSMFGRGRASTDTQYF.

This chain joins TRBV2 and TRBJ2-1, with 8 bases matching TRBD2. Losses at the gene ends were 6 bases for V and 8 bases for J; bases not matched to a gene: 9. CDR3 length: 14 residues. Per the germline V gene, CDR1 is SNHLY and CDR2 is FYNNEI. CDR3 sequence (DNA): TGTGCCAGCAGGGAGGAGCGGGAGACCCATGAGCAGTTCTTC. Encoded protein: CASREERETHEQFF.

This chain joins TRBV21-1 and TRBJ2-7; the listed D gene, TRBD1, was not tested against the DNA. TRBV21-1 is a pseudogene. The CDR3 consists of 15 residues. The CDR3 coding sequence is TGTGCCAGCAGCAACACAGGGTTAAGAGTCGACGAGCAGTACTTC. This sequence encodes CASSNTGLRVDEQYF.

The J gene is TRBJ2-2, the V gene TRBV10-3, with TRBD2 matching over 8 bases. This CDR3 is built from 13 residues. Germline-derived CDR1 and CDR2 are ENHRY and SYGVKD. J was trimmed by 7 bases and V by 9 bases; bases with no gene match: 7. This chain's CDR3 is CAMGLEAGGELFF. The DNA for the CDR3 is TGTGCCATGGGACTAGAGGCTGGCGGGGAGCTGTTTTTT.

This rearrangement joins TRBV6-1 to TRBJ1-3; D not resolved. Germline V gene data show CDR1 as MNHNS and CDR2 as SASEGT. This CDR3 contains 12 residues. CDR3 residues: CPPTGSGNTIYF. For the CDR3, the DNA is TGTCCCCCTACCGGCTCTGGAAACACCATATATTTT.

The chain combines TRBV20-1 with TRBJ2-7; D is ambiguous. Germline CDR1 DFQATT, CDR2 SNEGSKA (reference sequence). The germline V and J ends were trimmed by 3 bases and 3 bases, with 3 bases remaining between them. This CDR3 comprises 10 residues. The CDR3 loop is CSASGYEQYF. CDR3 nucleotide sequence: TGCAGTGCTAGTGGCTACGAGCAGTACTTC.

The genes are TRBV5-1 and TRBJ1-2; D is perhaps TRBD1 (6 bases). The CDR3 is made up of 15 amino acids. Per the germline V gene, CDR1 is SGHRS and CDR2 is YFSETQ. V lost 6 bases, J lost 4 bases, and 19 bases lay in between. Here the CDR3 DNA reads TGCGCCAGCAAGCTTGGGACAACGGAAATCTATGGCTACACCTTC. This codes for CASKLGTTEIYGYTF.

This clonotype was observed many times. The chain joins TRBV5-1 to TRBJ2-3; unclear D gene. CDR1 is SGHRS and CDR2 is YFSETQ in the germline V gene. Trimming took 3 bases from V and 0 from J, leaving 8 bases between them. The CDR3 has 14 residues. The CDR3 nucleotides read TGCGCCAGCAGCTCCCACCCTAGCACAGATACGCAGTATTTT. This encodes CASSSHPSTDTQYF.